The next 20 T cell receptor beta chains were all read from a single sample in a study of T-cell memory formation after mild COVID-19. TCRdb itself ran the 5' RACE reads through MiXCR, one entry per CDR3 protein. The top ten clones hold 41% of a sample with fewer than 90,000 distinct CDR3 sequences, roughly 13% of them seen once. Sequenced sample: PBMCs or a T cell subset sorted from them (not recorded which). Every receptor here comes from a man in his late teens or twenties who had mild COVID-19 (a few samples of this study predate the infection). Cell type and time point are not known.

This clonotype appeared many times. The chain is built from TRBV10-3 and TRBJ2-2, with 8 bases fitting TRBD1. V shed 3 bases, J shed 8 bases, and the junction held 14 bases outside the gene matches. CDR1 is ENHRY, CDR2 SYGVKD, per germline. The CDR3 sequence is 17 residues long. The CDR3 sequence is CAISESWQGALGGELFF. The CDR3, as DNA: TGTGCCATCAGTGAATCCTGGCAGGGGGCGTTAGGTGGGGAGCTGTTTTTT.

This clonotype has more than one count but fewer than ten. The J gene is TRBJ2-3, the V gene TRBV4-1; no clear D. Trimming pared 4 bases from V and 5 bases from J, leaving 10 bases between. CDR1 and CDR2 (germline): MGHRA, YSYEKL. This CDR3 region has 13 residues. The chain's CDR3 is CASSPLSGDTQYF. In DNA form, the CDR3 reads TGCGCCAGCAGCCCGTTGTCCGGAGATACGCAGTATTTT.

There are many counts of this clonotype. V gene TRBV12-3 or TRBV12-4 combines with J gene TRBJ2-7; TRBD1 matches at 10 bases. The junction had 2 bases not matched to a gene; V was cut back by 4 bases and J by 2 bases. CDR3 length: 14 amino acids. The CDR3 sequence is CASSSGQGAYEQYF. In DNA, the CDR3 is TGTGCCAGCAGTTCCGGACAGGGGGCCTACGAGCAGTACTTC.

The chain employs TRBV12-3 or TRBV12-4 and TRBJ2-1; the D is unclear. Trimming pared 6 bases from V and 9 bases from J, leaving 15 bases between. The CDR3 consists of 13 residues. The chain's CDR3 is CASSPDPVSEQFF. The DNA for the CDR3 is TGTGCCAGCAGCCCCGACCCGGTTAGTGAGCAGTTCTTC.

The V call is TRBV3-1, the J call TRBJ2-2; tentatively, D is TRBD1 (5 bases). The V and J ends lost 4 bases and 0 bases respectively, with 15 bases between them. The germline CDR1 and CDR2 sequences are LGHDT and YNNKEL (reference sequence). This CDR3 contains 17 residues. The CDR3 DNA is TGTGCCAGCAGCCTTGGGGCAGCGATTGCGAACACCGGGGAGCTGTTTTTT. It specifies CASSLGAAIANTGELFF.

There are a few counts of this clonotype. The V gene is TRBV7-9, the J gene TRBJ2-1; the match to TRBD1 covers 7 bases. The CDR3 extends over 14 amino acids. CDR1 is SEHNR, CDR2 FQNEAQ, per germline (reference sequence). V dropped 3 bases and J dropped 5; count of bases not matched to a gene: 4. The CDR3 region has the DNA TGTGCCAGCAGCTTCCTAGGACAGGACAATGAGCAGTTCTTC. Translating gives CASSFLGQDNEQFF. The full variable domain, in which reference TRBV7-9 and TRBJ2-1 provide the parts outside the CDR3, is DTGVSQNPRHKITKRGQNVTFRCDPISEHNRLYWYRQTLGQGPEFLTYFQNEAQLEKSRLLSDRFSAERPKGSFSTLEIQRTEQGDSAMYLCASSFLGQDNEQFFGPGTRLTVL.

V usage is TRBV9 and J usage is TRBJ2-7; TRBD2 agrees at 7 bases. V dropped 3 bases and J dropped 2; count of bases not matched to a gene: 8. The CDR3 spans 15 residues. Germline CDR1 reads SGDLS; CDR2 reads YYNGEE. CDR3: CASSAGRTRAYEQYF. The DNA of the CDR3 is TGTGCCAGCAGCGCAGGGCGGACTAGGGCCTACGAGCAGTACTTC.

This chain joins TRBV5-1 and TRBJ2-5; 12 bases are shared with TRBD2. The CDR3 extends over 16 amino acids. The V and J ends lost 4 bases and 5 bases, in that order; junction bases with no gene match: 9. Germline V CDR1 and CDR2: SGHRS, YFSETQ. CDR3 bases: TGCGCCAGCAGCCCTAGGACTAGCGGGGAAAGGGAGACCCAGTACTTC. This sequence encodes CASSPRTSGERETQYF.

V gene TRBV7-9 combines with J gene TRBJ2-4, with D tentatively TRBD2 (6 bases). The CDR3 has 12 residues. CDR1 SEHNR and CDR2 FQNEAQ come from the germline V gene (reference sequence). The germline V and J ends were trimmed by 2 bases and 10 bases, with 9 bases remaining between them. The CDR3 protein is CASSLRAGIQYF. CDR3 DNA sequence: TGTGCCAGCAGCTTACGGGCGGGAATTCAGTACTTC.

The chain is built from TRBV28 and TRBJ1-1; D is unresolved. The CDR3 runs 16 residues. Germline V gene sequence: CDR1 MDHEN, CDR2 SYDVKM. Trimming shortened V by 5 bases and J by 1 base, and 17 bases separated the two germline ends. The CDR3 DNA reads TGTGCCAGCAGTACCCCAACCGGGAGGAGGAACACTGAAGCTTTCTTT. Translation: CASSTPTGRRNTEAFF.

This chain uses TRBV7-9 with TRBJ2-6; D remains unclear. Germline V gene data show CDR1 as SEHNR and CDR2 as FQNEAQ (reference sequence). V gave up 8 bases and J gave up 4 bases, with 6 bases separating them. The CDR3 has 12 amino acids. CDR3 amino acids: CASPGGANVLTF. Written as DNA, the CDR3 is TGTGCCAGCCCCGGGGGGGCCAACGTCCTGACTTTC.

The sample holds a few counts of this clonotype. The chain links TRBV4-3 to TRBJ1-1; D is ambiguous. CDR3 length equals 12 residues. V dropped 0 bases and J dropped 8 bases, with 7 bases sitting between them. Germline-derived CDR1 and CDR2 are LGHNA and YSLEER. The CDR3 loop is CASSQDYGEAFF. The CDR3 coding sequence is TGCGCCAGCAGCCAAGATTACGGGGAAGCTTTCTTT.

This clonotype was detected only a few times. The genes are TRBV24-1 and TRBJ2-3; no clear D gene. The V gene lost 6 bases and the J gene lost 0 bases, with 9 bases spanning the gap. CDR3 length: 14 residues. The V gene's germline CDR1 is KGHDR and CDR2 SFDVKD. The CDR3 region has the DNA TGTGCCACCAGTAAAGTCACTAGCACAGATACGCAGTATTTT. It yields the protein CATSKVTSTDTQYF.

V gene TRBV20-1 combines with J gene TRBJ1-2; TRBD1 matches 9 bases. This CDR3 region has 12 residues. CDR1 is DFQATT and CDR2 is SNEGSKA in the germline V gene (reference sequence). V lost 5 bases, J lost 7 bases, and 5 bases stayed unmatched. CDR3 nucleotides: TGCAGTGCTCCGGGACAGGGCACTGGCTACACCTTC. Residues: CSAPGQGTGYTF.

This clonotype has more than one count but fewer than ten. This chain joins TRBV5-5 and TRBJ2-3, with 8 bases aligning to TRBD2. V gave up 5 bases and J gave up 0 bases; unmatched junction bases: 17. Germline assignment: CDR1 SGHKS and CDR2 YYEKEE (reference sequence). The CDR3 is made up of 19 amino acids. The CDR3 DNA reads TGTGCCAGCAGGAAATTCGCCCTGGGACTAGTAATTAGCACAGATACGCAGTATTTT. Translated, it gives CASRKFALGLVISTDTQYF.

V gene TRBV4-1 combines with J gene TRBJ2-3, with D tentatively TRBD1 or TRBD2 (6 bases each). The V gene lost 1 base and the J gene lost 6 bases, with 11 bases spanning the gap. From germline, CDR1 is MGHRA and CDR2 YSYEKL. The CDR3 extends over 14 amino acids. This CDR3 reads CASSQVPGADTQYF. Written as DNA, the CDR3 is TGCGCCAGCAGCCAAGTCCCGGGGGCGGATACGCAGTATTTT.

The J gene is TRBJ2-4, the V gene TRBV7-9; D might be TRBD1 or TRBD2, each matching 5 bases. The V end lost 2 bases, the J end lost 4 bases, and 12 bases lay between the germline ends. This CDR3 has 15 amino acids. Per the germline V gene, CDR1 is SEHNR and CDR2 is FQNEAQ (reference sequence). This CDR3 is CASSLSGPEKNIQYF. CDR3 DNA: TGTGCCAGCAGCTTATCGGGGCCGGAGAAAAACATTCAGTACTTC.

This chain connects TRBV2 to TRBJ2-3; 12 bases line up with TRBD1. The CDR3 is made up of 15 amino acids. V gave up 9 bases and J gave up 6 bases; unmatched junction bases: 10. Germline CDR1 is SNHLY and CDR2 is FYNNEI. CDR3 in amino acids: CARLLGDRGQDTQYF. Written as DNA, the CDR3 is TGTGCCAGGCTATTAGGGGACAGGGGGCAGGATACGCAGTATTTT.

This clonotype has ten or more counts. The V gene is TRBV5-1, the J gene TRBJ1-2; D might be TRBD1 (5 bases). The CDR3 totals 14 residues. Per the germline V gene, CDR1 is SGHRS and CDR2 is YFSETQ. Trimming took 4 bases from V and 4 from J, leaving 14 bases between them. CDR3 protein: CASSGLRDGYGYTF. The CDR3 nucleotides are TGCGCCAGCAGCGGGCTTCGGGACGGCTATGGCTACACCTTC.

The chain combines TRBV15 with TRBJ2-3; D tentatively reads TRBD1 or TRBD2 (5 bases each). CDR1 and CDR2 (germline): LNHNV, YYDKDF (reference sequence). Deletions cut 5 bases from V and 5 bases from J, with 17 bases between. There are 15 residues in the CDR3. The DNA for the CDR3 is TGTGCCACCAGCGGGGACGGGTCTCCGGAAGATACGCAGTATTTT. Amino acids: CATSGDGSPEDTQYF.